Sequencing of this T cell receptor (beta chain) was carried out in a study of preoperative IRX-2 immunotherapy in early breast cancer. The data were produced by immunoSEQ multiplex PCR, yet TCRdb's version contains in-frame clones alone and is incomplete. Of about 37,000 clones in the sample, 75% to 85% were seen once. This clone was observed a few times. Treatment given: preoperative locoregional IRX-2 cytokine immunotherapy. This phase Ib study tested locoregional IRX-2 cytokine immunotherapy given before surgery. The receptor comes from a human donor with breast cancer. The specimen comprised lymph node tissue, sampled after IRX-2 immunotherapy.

CDR3 DNA sequence: TGTGCCAGCAGCTTCGACAGGGGGCAACAGCCCCAGCATTTT. Its protein product is CASSFDRGQQPQHF. V is TRBV11-3 and J is TRBJ1-5; 10 bases are a match to TRBD1. Germline V gives CDR1 SGHNT, CDR2 YENEEA. V trimming: 3 bases; J trimming: 7 bases; junction bases outside the gene matches: 3. The CDR3 spans 14 residues.